This T cell receptor beta chain originates from a study of cytomegalovirus exposure and HLA in healthy donors. General study findings and limits: Sequencing had likely introduced a cluster of highly shared sequence variants as an artifact. The authors listed around 150 TCR beta chains as cytomegalovirus-associated.

Turning to this clone: The target antigen is unknown.

Between the trimmed V and J ends, which lost 4 bases and 7 bases, there was a span of 16 bases. The germline V gene encodes CDR1 MDHEN and CDR2 SYDVKM. The CDR3 covers 14 residues. 60 Vbeta and 13 Jbeta primers were used in PCR. Sequencing was performed with immunoSEQ multiplex PCR; in TCRdb, only in-frame clones are kept and a portion is missing. The table shows about 200,000 clones, with roughly 80% occurring only once. The chain joins TRBV28 to TRBJ1-1; a weak D match, TRBD1 (5 bases). The source is a girl under 18 in good health and CMV-seronegative. Sequencing was done on a sample of PBMCs. Written as DNA, the CDR3 is TGTGCCAGCAGTTCTATCGGAGGGGTACTTGAAGCTTTCTTT. This encodes CASSSIGGVLEAFF.